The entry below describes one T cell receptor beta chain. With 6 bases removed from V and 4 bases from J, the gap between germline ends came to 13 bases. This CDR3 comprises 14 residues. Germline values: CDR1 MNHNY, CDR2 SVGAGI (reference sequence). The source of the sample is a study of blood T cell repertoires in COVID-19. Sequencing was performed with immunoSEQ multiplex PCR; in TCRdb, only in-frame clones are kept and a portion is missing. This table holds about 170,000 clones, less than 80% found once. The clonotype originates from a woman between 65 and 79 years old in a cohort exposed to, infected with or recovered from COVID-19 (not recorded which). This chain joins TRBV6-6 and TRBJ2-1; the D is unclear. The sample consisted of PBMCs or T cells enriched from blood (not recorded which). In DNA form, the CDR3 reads TGTGCCAGCAGACCACACCAAACATACAATGAGCAGTTCTTC. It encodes CASRPHQTYNEQFF.